The following is a T cell receptor (beta chain) sequence with its context. This clone has a handful of counts. Its antigen is not yet known. Qualities for individual bases were not recorded, and no much larger clone is one base off. From its cysteine to its phenylalanine, the CDR3 spans 15 amino acids. Only the CDR3 portion is preserved as DNA: 45 bases, with reading frame beginning at the first base. Reading the germline V gene gives CDR1 SGHRS and CDR2 YFSETQ. Ends trimmed: V by 4 bases, J by 7 bases; bases unmatched to a gene: 9. Participants in the prospective study were aged 18 to 89 years, lived in 20 to 25 United States geographic areas, and enrolled through a virtual design. In the prospective study, cohorts were assigned on the basis of participant-reported clinical history obtained from a screening survey and a study questionnaire. ImmuneRACE Cohort 3 recovered participants were defined by two consecutive negative NP/OP PCR tests, healthcare professional clearance, or symptom resolution. Each participant in the prospective study had whole blood, serum and a nasopharyngeal or oropharyngeal swab collected by mobile phlebotomists. Over a 2-month period, participants in the prospective study had the option of providing additional blood draws and questionnaires. Prospective study blood samples were shipped either frozen or at room temperature before DNA extraction.

TCRbeta CDR3 regions were amplified from genomic DNA by means of the immunoSEQ Assay, a bias-controlled multiplex PCR. Regarding the original processing steps: Nucleated cell counts per sample were estimated from amplification of reference gene primers within the assay. To quantify the absolute abundance of each unique TCRbeta CDR3 rearrangement, sequence reads were collapsed and filtered. For each sample, productive Simpson clonality was calculated as the square root of Simpson's diversity index over productive rearrangements. TCRdb re-hosts the immuneACCESS table, in-frame sequences only. Its copies lack some clones; in the studies checked, an unresolved V gene accounts for under half of them, and the cause for the rest is not known. The V and J calls and the clone size are those of that table, but D and trimming were determined from the DNA. This sample is represented by a few hundred thousand clones; 85% to 90% of them were singletons. The top ten clones comprise 1.2% of the sample.

These data belong to a study of blood T cell repertoires in COVID-19 (dated by TCRdb to about 2020). About the study as a whole: Collaborator samples came from the United States, Italy and Spain and covered acute and convalescent phases of COVID-19. Deeply sampled blood TCRbeta repertoires from subjects exposed to, actively infected with, or recovered from COVID-19 were included in the dataset. The samples were drawn from the first 160 participants of the ongoing ImmuneRACE study and from 1,254 subjects provided by 6 global collaborators. Nearly every sample came with metadata listing a de-identified subject ID, COVID-19 status, age in years and sex. Where available, HLA class I and class II types were obtained from metadata supplied by the sample provider rather than from assay-based typing. The repertoires were released in a freely available public database meant as a resource for research on the immune response to SARS-CoV-2. The material from the prospective study consisted of cDNA or gDNA derived from T cells, B-cell-depleted T cells, or PBMCs. Paper-wide results and their limitations: The amount of clinical and demographic metadata varied by source and participant and was provided uncurated.

The chain was built from TRBV5-1 and TRBJ1-5; 9 junctional bases match TRBD1. The specimen was PBMCs or T cells enriched from blood (not recorded which). The sequence was collected from a man aged 25-40 years who had recovered from COVID-19. The nucleotides are TGCGCCAGCAGCCCCGGACAGGGGATCGGGCAGCCCCAGCATTTT. Protein translation: CASSPGQGIGQPQHF.